This section outlines one T cell receptor beta chain sequence together with its context. The sample belongs to a study of blood T cell repertoires in COVID-19. In the authors' methods: Estimation of nucleated cell counts relied on the amplification of reference gene primers. Data came from immunoSEQ multiplex PCR; TCRdb stores just in-frame clones and leaves some out. That table supplies the V and J calls and clone size; D and trimming were determined from the DNA. This table holds under 150,000 clones, over 70% found once. This clonotype was sampled from a middle-aged man with active COVID-19. Sequencing used peripheral blood.

CDR3: CASSPSGEYTQYF. In DNA, the CDR3 is TGTGCCAGCAGTCCCAGCGGGGAGTATACGCAGTATTTT. The chain couples TRBV5-6 to TRBJ2-3; TRBD2 matches 7 bases. Germline assignment: CDR1 SGHDT and CDR2 YYEEEE. V was pared by 5 bases and J by 7 bases, with 7 bases of the junction left unmatched. The CDR3 length is 13 residues.